This T cell receptor (beta chain) was recovered during a study of neurological immune-mediated disorders. cDNA synthesis was performed by 5'RACE with 10-nucleotide random UMIs. Using its own MiXCR run on the 5' RACE reads, TCRdb lists one record per CDR3 protein. The repertoire holds around 40,000 distinct CDR3 sequences, 6.5% to 7.5% seen once, with under 6.5% in the top ten. Volunteers from a blood bank in Maryland, USA, made up the healthy controls. This CDR3 is 16 amino acids long. V shed 4 bases and J 2 bases; nucleotides not matched to a gene: 7. CDR1 SGHRS and CDR2 YFSETQ come from the germline V gene. There are many counts of this clonotype.

This receptor was taken from a man in his fifties or sixties in good health. This rearrangement joins TRBV5-1 to TRBJ2-3; 10 bases fit TRBD2. Material for sequencing was CD4+ T cells from blood. The CDR3 sequence: CASSTLAGDYTDTQYF. CDR3 bases: TGCGCCAGCAGCACCCTAGCGGGGGACTACACAGATACGCAGTATTTT.